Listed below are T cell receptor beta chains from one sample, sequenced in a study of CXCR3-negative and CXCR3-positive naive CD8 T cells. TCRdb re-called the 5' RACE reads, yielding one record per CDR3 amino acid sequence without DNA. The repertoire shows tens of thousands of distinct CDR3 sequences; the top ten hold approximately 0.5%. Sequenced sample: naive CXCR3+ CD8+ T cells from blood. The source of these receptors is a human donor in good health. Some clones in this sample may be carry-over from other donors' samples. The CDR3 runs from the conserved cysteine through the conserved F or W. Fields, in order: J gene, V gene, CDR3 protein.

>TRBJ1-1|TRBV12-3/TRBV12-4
CASSLAGHQAFF
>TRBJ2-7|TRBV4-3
CASSQGDGAGDEQYF
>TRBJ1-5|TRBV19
CASSNPDRGSNQPQHF
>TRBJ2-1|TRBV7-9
CASSTESVSSYNDQFF
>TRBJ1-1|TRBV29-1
CSLILSGTEAFF
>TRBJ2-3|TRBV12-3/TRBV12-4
CASRTTDTQYF
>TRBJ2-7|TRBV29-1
CSVVADYEQYF
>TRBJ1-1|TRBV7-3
CASSSGQRGNTEAFF
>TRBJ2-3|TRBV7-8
CASSLEGGTSGDVDTQYF
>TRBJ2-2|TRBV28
CASIGGRTELRAGELFF
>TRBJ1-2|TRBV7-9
CASSLYYGYTF
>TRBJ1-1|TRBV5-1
CATQGGVDTEAFF
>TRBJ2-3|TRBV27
CASSFPLGTQYF
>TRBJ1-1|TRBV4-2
CASEGRMNTEAFF
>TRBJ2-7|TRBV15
CATSREARSGNHEQYF
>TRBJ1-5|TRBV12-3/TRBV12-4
CASSFLVNQPQHF
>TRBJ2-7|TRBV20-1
CSATDRAYEQYF
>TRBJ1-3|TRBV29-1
CSVYLWDRDAGNTIYF
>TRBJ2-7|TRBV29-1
CSVGTSGIMSSYEQYF
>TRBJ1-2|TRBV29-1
CSVERSKGRDYGYTF
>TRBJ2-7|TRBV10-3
CAISEGRIYEQYF
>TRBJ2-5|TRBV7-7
CASSLVDGGRKTQYF
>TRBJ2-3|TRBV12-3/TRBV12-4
CAVTSGGTDTQYF
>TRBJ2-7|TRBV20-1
CSARVPGHRSSYEQYF
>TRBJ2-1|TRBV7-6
CASSSSVAGVGNEQFF
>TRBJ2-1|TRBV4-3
CASSQRGPYNEQFF
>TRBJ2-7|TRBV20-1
CSAREDYEQYF
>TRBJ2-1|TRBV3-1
CASSHIYNEQFF
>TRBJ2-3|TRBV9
CASSVDRTDTQYF
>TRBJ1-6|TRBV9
CASSAGTGGNSPLHF
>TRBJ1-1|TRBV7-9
CASSNTQGRTEAFF
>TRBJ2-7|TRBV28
CASSLEVYEQYF
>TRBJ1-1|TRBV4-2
CASSAGLNTEAFF
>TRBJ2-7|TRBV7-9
CASRPPESSSYEQYF
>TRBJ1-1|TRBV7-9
CASSLGQRMNTEAFF
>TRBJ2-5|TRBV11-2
CASSQDQNQETQYF
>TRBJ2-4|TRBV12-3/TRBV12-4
CASSPVDSAKNIQYF
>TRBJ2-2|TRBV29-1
CSVVSGTGELFF
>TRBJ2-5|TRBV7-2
CASSPLAGGPETQYF
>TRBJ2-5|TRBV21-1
CASSKGWTQYF
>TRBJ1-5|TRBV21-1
CASSKAPQGACQPQHF
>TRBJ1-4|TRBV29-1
CSVEAVGDRGPVGEKLFF